This TCR beta chain was observed in a study of blood T cell repertoires in COVID-19. The table came from immunoSEQ multiplex PCR; TCRdb's copy has only in-frame clones and leaves some out. The data show hundreds of thousands of clones, with 85% to 90% seen just once and over 1.1% held by the top ten. The CDR3 length is 15 residues. The V end lost 4 bases, the J end lost 6 bases, and 18 bases lay between the germline ends. Germline V gene data show CDR1 as MNHEY and CDR2 as SVGAGI. J is TRBJ1-1 and V is TRBV6-5; tentative D call: TRBD1 (5 bases). The TCR comes from a man older than 75 with acute or convalescent COVID-19. Source material: peripheral blood. CDR3 sequence reads: CASSSLGGAKAEAFF. CDR3 coding DNA: TGTGCCAGCAGTTCCTTGGGAGGGGCGAAGGCTGAAGCTTTCTTT.